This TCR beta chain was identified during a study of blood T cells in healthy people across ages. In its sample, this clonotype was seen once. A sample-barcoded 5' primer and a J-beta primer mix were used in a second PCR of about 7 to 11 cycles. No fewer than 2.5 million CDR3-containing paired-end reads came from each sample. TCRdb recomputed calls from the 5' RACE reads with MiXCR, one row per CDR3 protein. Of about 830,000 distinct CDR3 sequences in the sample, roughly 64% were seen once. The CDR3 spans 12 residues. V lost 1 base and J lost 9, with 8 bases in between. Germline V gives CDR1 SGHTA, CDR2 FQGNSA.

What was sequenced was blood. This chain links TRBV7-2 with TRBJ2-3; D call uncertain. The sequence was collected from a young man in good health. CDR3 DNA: TGTGCCAGCAGCTTAGGGTTTGGCACGCAGTATTTT. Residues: CASSLGFGTQYF.